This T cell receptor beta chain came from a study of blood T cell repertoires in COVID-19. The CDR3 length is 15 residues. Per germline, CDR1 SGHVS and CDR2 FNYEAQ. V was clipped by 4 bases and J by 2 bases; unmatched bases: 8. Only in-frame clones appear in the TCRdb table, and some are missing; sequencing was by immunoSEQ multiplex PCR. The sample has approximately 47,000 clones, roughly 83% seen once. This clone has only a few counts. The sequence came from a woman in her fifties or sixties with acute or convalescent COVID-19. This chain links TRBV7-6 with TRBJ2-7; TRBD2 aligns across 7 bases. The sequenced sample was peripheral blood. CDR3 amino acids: CASSSQAGTTYEQYF. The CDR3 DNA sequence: TGTGCCAGCAGCTCCCAGGCCGGGACTACCTACGAGCAGTACTTC.